These 14 T cell receptor beta chains came from one sample sequenced in a study of blood T cell repertoires in COVID-19. The table came from immunoSEQ multiplex PCR; TCRdb's copy has only in-frame clones and leaves some out. The repertoire holds roughly 200,000 clones, with about three quarters as singletons. Sequencing was done on a sample of peripheral blood. These receptors originate from a woman between 65 and 79 years old with acute or convalescent COVID-19.

This chain joins TRBV30 and TRBJ1-3; 7 bases line up with TRBD1. Germline V gene data show CDR1 as GTSNPN and CDR2 as SVGIG (reference sequence). V was pared by 3 bases and J by 3 bases, with 8 bases of the junction left unmatched. The CDR3 runs to 15 residues. The CDR3 reads CAWSHRGPYGNTIYF. CDR3 coding DNA: TGTGCCTGGAGCCACAGGGGACCCTATGGAAACACCATATATTTT. Looking up the rest from reference TRBV30 and TRBJ1-3 gives the full variable domain: SQTIHQWPATLVQPVGSPLSLECTVEGTSNPNLYWYRQAAGRGLQLLFYSVGIGQISSEVPQNLSASRPQDRQFILSSKKLLLSDSGFYLCAWSHRGPYGNTIYFGEGSWLTVV.

The J gene is TRBJ2-3, the V gene TRBV10-2; TRBD2 aligns across 7 bases. The trim removed 7 bases at V and 0 bases at J, leaving 10 bases unmatched. Germline V CDR1 and CDR2: WSHSY, SAAADI. The CDR3 loop spans 16 amino acids. CDR3 sequence reads: CASTLIAGPSTDTQYF. CDR3 coding DNA: TGCGCCAGCACCTTGATAGCGGGTCCGAGCACAGATACGCAGTATTTT.

V and J are TRBV9 and TRBJ2-1; D not certain. V was shortened by 0 bases and J by 0 bases, with 7 bases between the two germline ends. Germline CDR1 SGDLS, CDR2 YYNGEE. The CDR3 is 15 amino acids. CDR3 sequence reads: CASSVDPSSYNEQFF. The CDR3 region has the DNA TGTGCCAGCAGCGTAGATCCGAGCTCCTACAATGAGCAGTTCTTC.

This clone has more than one count but fewer than ten. The V gene is TRBV2, the J gene TRBJ2-2; 7 nucleotides match TRBD1. The V and J ends lost 4 bases and 5 bases, in that order; junction bases with no gene match: 7. Germline V gene sequence: CDR1 SNHLY, CDR2 FYNNEI. This CDR3 region has 15 residues. The CDR3 region is CASSGGQARTGELFF. In DNA, the CDR3 is TGTGCCAGCAGTGGCGGACAGGCGAGGACCGGGGAGCTGTTTTTT.

This sequence joins TRBV28 and TRBJ2-7; possibly TRBD2 for D (5 bases). This CDR3 is 16 amino acids long. Germline CDR1 MDHEN, CDR2 SYDVKM. V was trimmed by 3 bases and J by 0 bases, leaving 15 bases between them. The CDR3 spells CASSFGGYPSSYEQYF. The CDR3 nucleotides are TGTGCCAGCAGTTTTGGCGGGTACCCTAGCTCCTACGAGCAGTACTTC.

The gene calls are TRBV5-1 and TRBJ2-7; 10 bases match TRBD1. In germline, CDR1 is SGHRS, CDR2 YFSETQ. V trimming: 3 bases; J trimming: 4 bases; junction bases outside the gene matches: 1. CDR3 size: 13 residues. For the CDR3, the DNA is TGCGCCAGCAGCTGGGACAGGGGTTACGAGCAGTACTTC. As protein: CASSWDRGYEQYF.

The CDR3 loop reads CASSLARDRANEQFF. The CDR3 DNA is TGCGCCAGCAGCTTGGCCCGGGACAGGGCCAATGAGCAGTTCTTC. This chain links TRBV5-1 with TRBJ2-1, with TRBD1 matching 9 bases. This CDR3 has 15 amino acids. V lost 0 bases to trimming and J lost 6 bases; unmatched junction nucleotides: 4. Germline CDR1 SGHRS, CDR2 YFSETQ.

The rearrangement joins TRBV5-1 to TRBJ1-1; a possible D gene is TRBD1 (5 bases). CDR1 is SGHRS, CDR2 YFSETQ, per germline. The CDR3 runs to 15 residues. V gave up 4 bases and J gave up 2 bases, with 15 bases separating them. DNA for the CDR3: TGCGCCAGCAGCCCACATGCAGGGCCCAACACTGAAGCTTTCTTT. Translated: CASSPHAGPNTEAFF.

The gene calls are TRBV3-1 (or the pseudogene TRBV3-2) and TRBJ2-1, with 9 bases that match TRBD2. CDR1 LGHDT and CDR2 YNNKEL come from the germline V gene (reference sequence). The CDR3 is made up of 17 amino acids. J lost 3 bases, V lost 4 bases, and 10 bases had no gene match. CDR3 loop: CASSPPKASGVYNEQFF. The CDR3 DNA follows: TGTGCCAGCAGCCCCCCCAAGGCTAGCGGGGTCTACAATGAGCAGTTCTTC.

Written as DNA, the CDR3 is TGTGCCAGCAGTCTGGGGGCGGACGGACAACAGTTCTTC. Translating gives CASSLGADGQQFF. The genes are TRBV6-5 and TRBJ2-1; tentatively, D is TRBD1 (6 bases). CDR1 MNHEY and CDR2 SVGAGI come from the germline V gene. CDR3 length equals 13 residues. Trimming pared 5 bases from V and 13 bases from J, leaving 18 bases between.

The chain has TRBV9 and TRBJ2-1, with 9 bases lining up with TRBD2. With 2 bases clipped from V and 4 bases from J, the junction kept 4 bases outside the gene matches. The CDR3 is made up of 15 amino acids. From germline, CDR1 is SGDLS and CDR2 YYNGEE. The CDR3 DNA reads as TGTGCCAGCAGCGTGCGACTAGCGGTTTACAATGAGCAGTTCTTC. This gives the protein CASSVRLAVYNEQFF.

J is TRBJ1-5 and V is TRBV5-5; D gene uncertain. This CDR3 spans 14 amino acids. Germline-derived CDR1 and CDR2 are SGHKS and YYEKEE (reference sequence). The V and J ends lost 1 base and 3 bases respectively, with 8 bases between them. CDR3 amino acids: CASSLNSLNQPQHF. CDR3 nucleotides: TGTGCCAGCAGCTTGAACAGCCTCAATCAGCCCCAGCATTTT.

The rearrangement uses TRBV9 and TRBJ2-1; 14 bases map to TRBD2. This CDR3 comprises 19 residues. V shed 0 bases and J 6 bases; nucleotides not matched to a gene: 11. Germline CDR1 reads SGDLS; CDR2 reads YYNGEE. The CDR3 nucleotides are TGTGCCAGCAGCGTAGTTGGGACTAGCGGGAGTGGGGTTCGCAATGAGCAGTTCTTC. Translation gives CASSVVGTSGSGVRNEQFF.

V and J are TRBV28 and TRBJ2-7, with 9 bases aligning to TRBD1. The CDR3 extends over 15 amino acids. J gave up 4 bases and V 3 bases, and 7 bases lay outside the gene matches. Germline V CDR1 and CDR2: MDHEN, SYDVKM. CDR3 coding DNA: TGTGCCAGCAGTTTCTCAAGGGACAGGGATTACGAGCAGTACTTC. This encodes CASSFSRDRDYEQYF.